Listed below are T cell receptor beta chains from one sample, sequenced in a study of vaccination and CD4 T cells after COVID-19. No cognate antigen is known for these TCRs. Via MiXCR, TCRdb re-called the PCR reads, giving one row per CDR3 protein. The sample yields roughly 6,400 distinct CDR3 sequences, 60% to 65% seen once. Sequencing was performed on CD4+ T cells from blood, cultured in vitro. The receptor source for this set is a human donor who had recovered from COVID-19. CDR3s leave out the opening cysteine and the closing phenylalanine or tryptophan.

TRBV2 | ASSGLSWGQGNTEAF
TRBV2 | ASSSYEQY
TRBV4-1 | ASSPRLGTDTQY
TRBV11-2 | ASSRGEGGSYEQY
TRBV6-1 | ASSPGASSYNSPLH
TRBV6-1 | ASSEQGNYGYT
TRBV20-1 | SARALGETNTEAF
TRBV6-1 | ASTPHQRREGQANYGYT
TRBV12-3/TRBV12-4 | ASSLHYLGANYGYT
TRBV20-1 | SARLRDRRTDTQY
TRBV11-2 | ASSLDPQGLQGGYT
TRBV19 | ASSRGETQY
TRBV20-1 | SARDETNTQY
TRBV30 | AWSVRVGQPQH